This T cell receptor beta chain was sequenced during a study of cytotoxic CD8 clonotypes in ibrutinib-treated CLL. This table comes from immunoSEQ multiplex PCR, and its TCRdb copy is limited to in-frame clones, with some not included. The table shows tens of thousands of clones, with roughly two thirds occurring only once. The CDR3 runs 13 residues. V was clipped by 5 bases and J by 4 bases, with 9 bases between them. Germline V gene data show CDR1 as MNHEY and CDR2 as SVGAGI. As regards this clone: Its antigen remains unidentified.

Study results and limitations: Public clonotypes showed up rarely, and on treatment they shrank or held steady.

The sample was PBMCs, taken after 12 months of ibrutinib treatment. The genes are TRBV6-5 and TRBJ1-5, with D perhaps matching TRBD1 (6 bases). The TCR originated in a human donor with chronic lymphocytic leukemia. The CDR3 DNA follows: TGTGCCAGCAGTCTACAGGGAAATCAGCCCCAGCATTTT. Protein: CASSLQGNQPQHF.